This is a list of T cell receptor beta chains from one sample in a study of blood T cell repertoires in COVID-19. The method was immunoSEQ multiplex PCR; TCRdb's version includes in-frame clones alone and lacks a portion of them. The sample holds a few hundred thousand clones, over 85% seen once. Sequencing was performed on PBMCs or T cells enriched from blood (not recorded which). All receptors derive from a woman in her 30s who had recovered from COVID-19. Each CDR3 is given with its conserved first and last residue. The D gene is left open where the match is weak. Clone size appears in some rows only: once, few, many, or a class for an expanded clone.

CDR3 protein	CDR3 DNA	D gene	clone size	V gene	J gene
CASSQKRDYGYTF	TGTGCCAGCAGCCAAAAAAGAGACTATGGCTACACCTTC	-	-	TRBV3-1/TRBV3-2	TRBJ1-2
CASSPRMNTEAFF	TGTGCCAGCTCACCCAGAATGAACACTGAAGCTTTCTTT	-	-	TRBV18	TRBJ1-1
CASSPRERFQETQYF	TGTGCCAGCTCACCTCGGGAACGGTTCCAAGAGACCCAGTACTTC	-	-	TRBV18	TRBJ2-5
CASSSEREIGLNEQFF	TGTGCCAGCAGTTCCGAGCGGGAGATCGGGCTAAATGAGCAGTTCTTC	TRBD2	-	TRBV27	TRBJ2-1
CASTPPSGTGSSYEQYF	TGTGCCAGCACCCCTCCCTCCGGGACAGGGAGCTCCTACGAGCAGTACTTC	TRBD1	-	TRBV28	TRBJ2-7
CASSLLGTGRYEQYF	TGTGCCAGCAGTTTATTAGGGACAGGGAGGTACGAGCAGTACTTC	TRBD1	-	TRBV28	TRBJ2-7
CASSQDLTGQGSEQFF	TGCGCCAGCAGCCAAGATCTTACGGGTCAGGGTTCTGAGCAGTTCTTC	-	-	TRBV4-3	TRBJ2-1
CASSHGLTNEKLFF	TGTGCCAGCAGCCACGGACTAACAAATGAAAAACTGTTTTTT	-	-	TRBV5-4	TRBJ1-4
CASSSSGETQYF	TGTGCCAGCTCGTCTTCAGGAGAGACCCAGTACTTC	-	-	TRBV18	TRBJ2-5
CASSHGGDNGYTF	TGTGCCAGCAGCCACGGGGGGGATAATGGCTACACCTTC	-	-	TRBV9	TRBJ1-2
CASSLTGGIAEAFF	TGTGCCAGCAGTTTAACAGGGGGCATCGCTGAAGCTTTCTTT	TRBD1	-	TRBV27	TRBJ1-1
CASNRESSYNEQFF	TGCGCCAGCAACAGGGAGAGCTCCTACAATGAGCAGTTCTTC	-	-	TRBV5-1	TRBJ2-1
CASSLGGGRAPNEQFF	TGTGCCAGCAGCTTAGGTGGCGGGAGGGCCCCTAATGAGCAGTTCTTC	TRBD2	-	TRBV13	TRBJ2-1
CATSRDGVGGSPLHF	TGTGCCACCAGCAGAGACGGGGTCGGGGGTTCACCCCTCCACTTT	-	-	TRBV15	TRBJ1-6
CASSFADRKRIYGYTF	TGTGCCAGCAGCTTCGCAGACAGAAAGCGTATCTATGGCTACACCTTC	-	-	TRBV5-4	TRBJ1-2
CAYRKGVSPLHF	TGTGCCTATCGAAAAGGGGTTTCACCCCTCCACTTT	-	-	TRBV30	TRBJ1-6
CASSLNGQGYGYTF	TGTGCCAGCAGCTTAAATGGACAGGGCTATGGCTACACCTTC	TRBD1	-	TRBV7-3	TRBJ1-2
CASSESPDRNTEAFF	TGTGCCAGCAGCGAGAGCCCGGACAGGAACACTGAAGCTTTCTTT	-	once	TRBV9	TRBJ1-1
CASSSDRTNQPQHF	TGCGCCAGCAGCAGCGACAGAACTAATCAGCCCCAGCATTTT	-	-	TRBV4-3	TRBJ1-5
CASSLESRKKDYGYTF	TGCGCCAGCAGCTTGGAATCCAGGAAAAAAGACTATGGCTACACCTTC	-	once	TRBV5-1	TRBJ1-2
CATSRKAGAYTGELFF	TGTGCCACCAGCAGAAAGGCGGGGGCCTACACCGGGGAGCTGTTTTTT	-	-	TRBV15	TRBJ2-2
CASSVIRVSGQPQHF	TGTGCCAGCAGTGTTATCAGGGTTTCGGGTCAGCCCCAGCATTTT	-	-	TRBV2	TRBJ1-5
CASSPMGQGGTEAFF	TGTGCCAGCAGCCCAATGGGACAGGGGGGGACTGAAGCTTTCTTT	TRBD1	-	TRBV9	TRBJ1-1
CASSQERGLGGNQPQHF	TGTGCCAGCAGCCAAGAGAGGGGGTTGGGAGGCAATCAGCCCCAGCATTTT	-	-	TRBV4-2	TRBJ1-5
CASSYSIGGLTEAFF	TGTGCCAGCAGTTACTCGATCGGGGGGCTCACTGAAGCTTTCTTT	-	once	TRBV6-5	TRBJ1-1
CATSGGPNTEAFF	TGTGCCACCAGTGGGGGGCCGAACACTGAAGCTTTCTTT	-	-	TRBV24-1	TRBJ1-1
CASSSRPGTGFRYEQYF	TGTGCCAGCAGTTCCCGCCCCGGGACAGGGTTCAGGTACGAGCAGTACTTC	TRBD1	-	TRBV27	TRBJ2-7
CASSIGGGTYGYTF	TGTGCCAGTAGTATAGGAGGGGGAACCTACGGCTACACCTTC	-	-	TRBV19	TRBJ1-2
CASSLAFGVRGKAEAFF	TGTGCCAGCAGCTTAGCGTTTGGTGTCAGGGGGAAGGCCGAAGCTTTCTTT	TRBD1	-	TRBV7-9	TRBJ1-1
CASSPRLAGETQYF	TGTGCCAGCAGTCCTAGACTAGCGGGGGAGACCCAGTACTTC	TRBD2	-	TRBV6-6	TRBJ2-5
CASSPSRGSSGNTIYF	TGTGCCAGCAGCCCCAGCAGGGGTAGCTCTGGAAACACCATATATTTT	-	few	TRBV7-9	TRBJ1-3
CASAPGGPSTGELFF	TGTGCCAGCGCCCCGGGGGGCCCGAGCACCGGGGAGCTGTTTTTT	-	-	TRBV4-2	TRBJ2-2
CASSSWDRVNTEAFF	TGTGCCAGCAGCTCTTGGGACAGAGTGAACACTGAAGCTTTCTTT	TRBD1	-	TRBV9	TRBJ1-1
CASSLKGLSYEQYF	TGTGCCAGTAGTCTTAAGGGGCTATCCTACGAGCAGTACTTC	-	-	TRBV19	TRBJ2-7
CASSFLFPGINTGELFF	TGTGCCAGCAGTTTCTTGTTTCCGGGAATAAACACCGGGGAGCTGTTTTTT	-	-	TRBV28	TRBJ2-2
CASSSLSGKNNEQFF	TGTGCCAGCAGCTCTCTTAGCGGAAAGAACAATGAGCAGTTCTTC	-	-	TRBV7-3	TRBJ2-1
CASSQTGDYEQYF	TGTGCCAGCAGCCAGACAGGGGACTACGAGCAGTACTTC	TRBD1	-	TRBV7-9	TRBJ2-7
CATSDWGGEAFF	TGTGCCACCAGTGATTGGGGGGGAGAAGCTTTCTTT	-	once	TRBV24-1	TRBJ1-1
CATSFGLAQLGETQYF	TGTGCCACCAGCTTCGGACTAGCGCAATTGGGGGAGACCCAGTACTTC	TRBD2	-	TRBV15	TRBJ2-5
CASRTGNNGYTF	TGTGCCAGCAGGACAGGGAATAATGGCTACACCTTC	TRBD1	once	TRBV19	TRBJ1-2
CASSLGQANTEAFF	TGTGCCAGCAGCTTGGGACAGGCGAACACTGAAGCTTTCTTT	-	-	TRBV5-6	TRBJ1-1
CASSSRRDSGKYYEQYF	TGTGCCAGTAGTTCCCGGCGGGACTCAGGGAAATACTACGAGCAGTACTTC	-	-	TRBV19	TRBJ2-7